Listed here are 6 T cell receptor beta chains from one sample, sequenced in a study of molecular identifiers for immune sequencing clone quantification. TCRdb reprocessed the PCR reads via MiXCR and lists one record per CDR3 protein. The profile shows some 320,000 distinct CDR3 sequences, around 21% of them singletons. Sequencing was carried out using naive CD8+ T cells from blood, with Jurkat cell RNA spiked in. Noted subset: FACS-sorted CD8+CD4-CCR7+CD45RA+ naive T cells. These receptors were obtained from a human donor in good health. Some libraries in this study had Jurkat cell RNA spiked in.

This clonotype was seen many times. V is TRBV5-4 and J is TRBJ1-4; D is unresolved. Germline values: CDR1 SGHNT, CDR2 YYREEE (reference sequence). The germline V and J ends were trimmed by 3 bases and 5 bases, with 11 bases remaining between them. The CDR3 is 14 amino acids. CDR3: CASSSRGGNEKLFF. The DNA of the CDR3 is TGTGCCAGCAGCTCCCGGGGAGGAAATGAAAAACTGTTTTTT.

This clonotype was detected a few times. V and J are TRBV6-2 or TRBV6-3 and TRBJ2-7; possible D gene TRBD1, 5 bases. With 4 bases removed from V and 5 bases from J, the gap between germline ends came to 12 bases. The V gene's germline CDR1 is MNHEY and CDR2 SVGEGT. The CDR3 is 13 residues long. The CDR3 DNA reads TGTGCCAGCAGTTTTCAGGGTCGCCACGAGCAGTACTTC. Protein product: CASSFQGRHEQYF.

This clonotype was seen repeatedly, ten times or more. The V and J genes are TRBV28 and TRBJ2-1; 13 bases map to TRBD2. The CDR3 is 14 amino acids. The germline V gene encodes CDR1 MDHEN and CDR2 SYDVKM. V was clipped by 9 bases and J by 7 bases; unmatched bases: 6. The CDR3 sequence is CASRTSGSANEQFF. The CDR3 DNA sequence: TGTGCCAGTAGGACTAGCGGGAGTGCGAATGAGCAGTTCTTC.

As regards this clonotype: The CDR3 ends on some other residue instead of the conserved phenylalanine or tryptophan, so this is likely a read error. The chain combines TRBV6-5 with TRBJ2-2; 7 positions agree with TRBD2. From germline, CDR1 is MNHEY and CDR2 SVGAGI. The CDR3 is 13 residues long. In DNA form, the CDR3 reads TGTGCTAGCAGGCTTACTAGCGCCGGGGAGCTGTTTCTT. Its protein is CASRLTSAGELFL.

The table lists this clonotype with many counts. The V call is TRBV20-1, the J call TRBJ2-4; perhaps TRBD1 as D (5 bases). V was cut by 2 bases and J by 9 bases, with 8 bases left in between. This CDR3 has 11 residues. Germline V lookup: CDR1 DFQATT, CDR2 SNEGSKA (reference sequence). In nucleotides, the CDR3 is TGCAGTGCTAGACAGGGAACCATTCAGTACTTC. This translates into CSARQGTIQYF.

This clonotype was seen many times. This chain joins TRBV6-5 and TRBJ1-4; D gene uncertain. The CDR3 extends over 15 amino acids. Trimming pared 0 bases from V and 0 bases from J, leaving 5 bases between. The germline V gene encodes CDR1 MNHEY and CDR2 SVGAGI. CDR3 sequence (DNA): TGTGCCAGCAGTTACTCAGCGACAACTAATGAAAAACTGTTTTTT. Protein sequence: CASSYSATTNEKLFF.